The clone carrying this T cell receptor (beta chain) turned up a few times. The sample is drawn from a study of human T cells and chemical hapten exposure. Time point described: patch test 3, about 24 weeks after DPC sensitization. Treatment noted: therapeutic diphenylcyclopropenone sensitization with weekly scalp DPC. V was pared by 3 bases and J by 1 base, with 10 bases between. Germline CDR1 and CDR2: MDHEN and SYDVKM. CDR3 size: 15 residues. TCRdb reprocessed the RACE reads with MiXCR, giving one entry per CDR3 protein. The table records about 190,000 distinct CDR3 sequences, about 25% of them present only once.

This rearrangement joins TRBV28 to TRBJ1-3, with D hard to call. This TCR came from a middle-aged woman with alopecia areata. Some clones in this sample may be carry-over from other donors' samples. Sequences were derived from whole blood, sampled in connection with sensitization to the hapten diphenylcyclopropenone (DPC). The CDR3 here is CASSFGQSSGNTIYF. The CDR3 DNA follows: TGTGCCAGCAGTTTCGGGCAATCATCTGGAAACACCATATATTTT.